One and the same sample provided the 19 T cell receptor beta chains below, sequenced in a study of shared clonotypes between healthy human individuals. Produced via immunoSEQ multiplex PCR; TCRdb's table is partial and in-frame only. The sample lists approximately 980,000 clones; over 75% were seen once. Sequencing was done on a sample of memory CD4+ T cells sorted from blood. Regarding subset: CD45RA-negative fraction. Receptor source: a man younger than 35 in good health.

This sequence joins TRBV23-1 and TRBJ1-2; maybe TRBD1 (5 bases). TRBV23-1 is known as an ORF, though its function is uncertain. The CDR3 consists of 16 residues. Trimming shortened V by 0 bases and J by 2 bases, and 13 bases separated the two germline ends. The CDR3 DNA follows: TGCGCCAGCAGTCAATCGTGTACAGGATCGAACTATGGCTACACCTTC. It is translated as CASSQSCTGSNYGYTF.

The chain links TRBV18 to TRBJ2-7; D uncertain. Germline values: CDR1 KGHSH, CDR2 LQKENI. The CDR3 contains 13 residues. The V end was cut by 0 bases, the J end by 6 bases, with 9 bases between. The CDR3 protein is CASSPPGGFEQYF. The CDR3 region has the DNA TGTGCCAGCTCACCACCAGGTGGGTTCGAGCAGTACTTC. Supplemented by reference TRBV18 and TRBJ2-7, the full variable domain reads NAGVMQNPRHLVRRRGQEARLRCSPMKGHSHVYWYRQLPEEGLKFMVYLQKENIIDESGMPKERFSAEFPKEGPSILRIQQVVRGDSAAYFCASSPPGGFEQYFGPGTRLTVT.

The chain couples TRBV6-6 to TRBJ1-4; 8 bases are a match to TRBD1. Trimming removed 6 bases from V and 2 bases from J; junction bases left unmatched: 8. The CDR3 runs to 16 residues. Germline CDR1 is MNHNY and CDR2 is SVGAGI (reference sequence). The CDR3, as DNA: TGTGCCAGCAGAGGGGGACAGGCCGCGACTAATGAAAAACTGTTTTTT. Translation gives CASRGGQAATNEKLFF.

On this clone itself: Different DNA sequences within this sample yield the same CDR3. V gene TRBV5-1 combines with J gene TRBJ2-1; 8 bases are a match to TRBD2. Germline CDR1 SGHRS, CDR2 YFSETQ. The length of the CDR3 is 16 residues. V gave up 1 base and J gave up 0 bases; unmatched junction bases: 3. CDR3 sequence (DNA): TGCGCCAGCAGCTTGACTGCGGGAGGCTCCTACAATGAGCAGTTCTTC. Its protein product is CASSLTAGGSYNEQFF. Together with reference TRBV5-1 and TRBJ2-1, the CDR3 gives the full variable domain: KAGVTQTPRYLIKTRGQQVTLSCSPISGHRSVSWYQQTPGQGLQFLFEYFSETQRNKGNFPGRFSGRQFSNSRSEMNVSTLELGDSALYLCASSLTAGGSYNEQFFGPGTRLTVL.

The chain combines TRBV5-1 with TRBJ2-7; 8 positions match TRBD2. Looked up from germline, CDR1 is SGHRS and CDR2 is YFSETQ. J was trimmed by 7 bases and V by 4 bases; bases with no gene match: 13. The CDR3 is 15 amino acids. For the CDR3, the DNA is TGCGCCAGCAGCCCGGAGTCGCGGGGGGCGGAAGAGCAGTACTTC. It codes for CASSPESRGAEEQYF.

CDR3 loop: CASTSGQRRIYEQYF. In DNA form, the CDR3 reads TGTGCCAGCACCTCCGGACAGAGAAGAATCTACGAGCAGTACTTC. This chain joins TRBV6-6 and TRBJ2-7; D perhaps matches TRBD1 (6 bases). CDR1 and CDR2 (germline): MNHNY, SVGAGI (reference sequence). The V gene lost 7 bases and the J gene lost 3 bases, with 19 bases spanning the gap. The CDR3 sequence is 15 residues long.

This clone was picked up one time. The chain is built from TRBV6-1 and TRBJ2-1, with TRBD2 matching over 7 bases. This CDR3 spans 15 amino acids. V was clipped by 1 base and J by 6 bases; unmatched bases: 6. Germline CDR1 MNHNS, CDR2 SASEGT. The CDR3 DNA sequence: TGTGCCAGCAGTGAAGAGACTAGCCGGGCCAATGAGCAGTTCTTC. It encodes CASSEETSRANEQFF.

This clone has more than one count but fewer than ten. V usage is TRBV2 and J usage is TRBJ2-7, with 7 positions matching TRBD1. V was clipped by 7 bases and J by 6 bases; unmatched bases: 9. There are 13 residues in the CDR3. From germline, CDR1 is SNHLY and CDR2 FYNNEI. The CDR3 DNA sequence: TGTGCCAGCAACACGGGACAGCTTGGCGAGCAGTACTTC. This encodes CASNTGQLGEQYF.

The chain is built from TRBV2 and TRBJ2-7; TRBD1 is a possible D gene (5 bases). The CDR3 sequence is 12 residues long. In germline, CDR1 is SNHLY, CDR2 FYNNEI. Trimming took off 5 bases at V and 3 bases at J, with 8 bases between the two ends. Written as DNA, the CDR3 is TGTGCCAGCAGTTATCAGGGCTACGAGCAGTACTTC. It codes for CASSYQGYEQYF. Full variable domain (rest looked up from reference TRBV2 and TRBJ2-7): EPEVTQTPSHQVTQMGQEVILRCVPISNHLYFYWYRQILGQKVEFLVSFYNNEISEKSEIFDDQFSVERPDGSNFTLKIRSTKLEDSAMYFCASSYQGYEQYFGPGTRLTVT.

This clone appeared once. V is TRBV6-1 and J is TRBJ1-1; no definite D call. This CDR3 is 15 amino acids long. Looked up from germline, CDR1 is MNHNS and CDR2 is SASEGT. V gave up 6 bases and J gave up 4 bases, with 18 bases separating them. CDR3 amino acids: CASRVTPVSGTEAFF. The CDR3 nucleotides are TGTGCCAGCAGAGTAACGCCCGTGTCGGGCACTGAAGCTTTCTTT.

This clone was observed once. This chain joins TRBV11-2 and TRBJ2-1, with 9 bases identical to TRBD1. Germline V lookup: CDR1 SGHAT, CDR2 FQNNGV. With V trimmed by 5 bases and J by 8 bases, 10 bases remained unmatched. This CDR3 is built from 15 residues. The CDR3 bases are TGTGCCAGCAGCCGTCGGGACAGGGCGAGGGATGAGCAGTTCTTC. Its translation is CASSRRDRARDEQFF. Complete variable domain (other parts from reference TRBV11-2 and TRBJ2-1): EAGVAQSPRYKIIEKRQSVAFWCNPISGHATLYWYQQILGQGPKLLIQFQNNGVVDDSQLPKDRFSAERLKGVDSTLKIQPAKLEDSAVYLCASSRRDRARDEQFFGPGTRLTVL.

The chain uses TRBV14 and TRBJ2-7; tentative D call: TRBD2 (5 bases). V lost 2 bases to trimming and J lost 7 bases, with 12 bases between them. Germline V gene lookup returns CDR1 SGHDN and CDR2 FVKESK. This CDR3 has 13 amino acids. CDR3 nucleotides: TGTGCCAGCAGCCAAAACCTAGCTGGAGAGCAGTACTTC. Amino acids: CASSQNLAGEQYF.

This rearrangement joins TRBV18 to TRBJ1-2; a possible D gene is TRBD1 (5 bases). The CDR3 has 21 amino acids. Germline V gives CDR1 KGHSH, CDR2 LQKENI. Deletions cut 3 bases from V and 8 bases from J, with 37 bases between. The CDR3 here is CASSPPGDDAPLLFLCIGYTF. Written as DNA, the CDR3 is TGTGCCAGCTCACCGCCCGGGGACGACGCTCCCTTACTTTTCCTATGTATAGGCTACACCTTC.

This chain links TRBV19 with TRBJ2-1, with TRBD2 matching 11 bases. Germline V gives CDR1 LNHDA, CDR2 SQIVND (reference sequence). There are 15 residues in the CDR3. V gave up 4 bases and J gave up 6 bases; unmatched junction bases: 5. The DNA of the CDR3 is TGTGCCAGTAGTAGCACTAGCGGGAGCGCCAATGAGCAGTTCTTC. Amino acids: CASSSTSGSANEQFF.

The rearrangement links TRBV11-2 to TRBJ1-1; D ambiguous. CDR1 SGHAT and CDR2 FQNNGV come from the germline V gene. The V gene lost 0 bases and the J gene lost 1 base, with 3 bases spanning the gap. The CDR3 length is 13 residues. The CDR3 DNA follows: TGTGCCAGCAGCTTAGAATCGAACACTGAAGCTTTCTTT. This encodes CASSLESNTEAFF.

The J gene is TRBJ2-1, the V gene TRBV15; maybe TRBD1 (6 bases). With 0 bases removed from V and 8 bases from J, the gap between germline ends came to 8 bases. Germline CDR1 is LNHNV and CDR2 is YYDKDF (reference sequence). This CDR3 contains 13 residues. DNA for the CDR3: TGTGCCACCAGCAGAGATCCAGGGGATGAGCAGTTCTTC. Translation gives CATSRDPGDEQFF.

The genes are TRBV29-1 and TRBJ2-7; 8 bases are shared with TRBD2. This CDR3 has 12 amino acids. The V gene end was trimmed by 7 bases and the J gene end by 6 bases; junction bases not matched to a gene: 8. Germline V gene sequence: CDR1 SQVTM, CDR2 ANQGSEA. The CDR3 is CSATSDIGEQYF. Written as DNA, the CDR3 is TGCAGCGCGACTAGCGACATCGGCGAGCAGTACTTC.

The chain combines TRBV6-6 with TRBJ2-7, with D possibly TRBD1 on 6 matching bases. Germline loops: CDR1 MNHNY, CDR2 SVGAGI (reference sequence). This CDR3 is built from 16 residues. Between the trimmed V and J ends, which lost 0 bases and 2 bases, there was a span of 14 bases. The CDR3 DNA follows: TGTGCCAGCAGTTACTCGTATTCCGACAGGACCTACGAGCAGTACTTC. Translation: CASSYSYSDRTYEQYF.

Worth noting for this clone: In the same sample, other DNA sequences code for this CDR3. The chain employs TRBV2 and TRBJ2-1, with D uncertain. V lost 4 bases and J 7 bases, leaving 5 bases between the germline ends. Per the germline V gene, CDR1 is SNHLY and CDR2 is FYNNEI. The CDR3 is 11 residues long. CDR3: CASSVLNEQFF. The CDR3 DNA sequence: TGTGCCAGCAGTGTACTGAATGAGCAGTTCTTC.